This T cell receptor beta chain comes out of a study of cytomegalovirus exposure and HLA in healthy donors. Looking at the study overall: Of roughly 400 genotyped donors, 70% to 85% clustered with self-reported Caucasian donors.

General observations from the study: There were some V segments, including TRBV6-2 and TRBV6-3, excluded as indistinguishable. Confirmation in vitro established that three CMV-associated chains were specific for CMV antigens.

Remarks on this clone: Its specificity is not known.

CDR1 is PRHDT, CDR2 FYEKMQ, per germline (reference sequence). This CDR3 has 15 residues. Unmatched junction bases numbered 7, after V lost 4 bases and J lost 1 base. PCR primers comprised 60 Vbeta and 13 Jbeta primers. Repertoires were generated with immunoSEQ multiplex PCR, while TCRdb's copy carries only in-frame clones and drops some. The table lists 150,000 to 200,000 clones, roughly 85% of them singletons. The chain combines TRBV13 with TRBJ2-7, with 7 bases that match TRBD2. The receptor was isolated from a middle-aged woman in good health and CMV-seronegative. Sequencing was performed on PBMCs. CDR3 DNA sequence: TGTGCCAGCAGCTATTCGAGCGGGGATTCCTACGAGCAGTACTTC. This translates into CASSYSSGDSYEQYF.